The 5 T cell receptor beta chains in this list originate from one sample, sequenced in a study of shared clonotypes between healthy human individuals. The data were produced by immunoSEQ multiplex PCR, yet TCRdb's version contains in-frame clones alone and is incomplete. The data hold about half a million clones, with about 85% observed a single time. Specimen: PBMCs. These receptors were taken from a woman between 35 and 50 years old in good health. Some clones in this sample may be carry-over from other donors' samples.

This chain joins TRBV5-8 and TRBJ2-3; no clear D. V lost 0 bases, J lost 1 base, and 3 bases lay in between. Germline V gene sequence: CDR1 SGHTS, CDR2 YDEGEE. The CDR3 has 13 residues. The CDR3 DNA is TGTGCCAGCAGCTTGGAACGCACAGATACGCAGTATTTT. Its protein is CASSLERTDTQYF. Combining the CDR3 with reference TRBV5-8 and TRBJ2-3 gives the whole variable domain EAGVTQSPTHLIKTRGQQATLRCSPISGHTSVYWYQQALGLGLQFLLWYDEGEERNRGNFPPRFSGRQFPNYSSELNVNALELEDSALYLCASSLERTDTQYFGPGTRLTVL.

This sequence joins TRBV28 and TRBJ1-2; D is unresolved. The CDR3 has 13 amino acids. Germline V CDR1 and CDR2: MDHEN, SYDVKM. Trimming stripped 2 bases from V and 4 bases from J, with 8 bases between. This CDR3 reads CASSLGVSYGYTF. CDR3 DNA: TGTGCCAGCAGTTTAGGGGTCTCCTATGGCTACACCTTC.

The CDR3 is CASGNSGRAEETQYF. CDR3 DNA sequence: TGCGCCAGCGGAAATAGCGGGAGGGCCGAAGAGACCCAGTACTTC. The V and J genes are TRBV5-1 and TRBJ2-5; TRBD2 matches 11 bases. Trimming removed 7 bases from V and 3 bases from J; junction bases left unmatched: 8. Germline V gene lookup returns CDR1 SGHRS and CDR2 YFSETQ. CDR3 length equals 15 residues.

The chain uses TRBV7-2 and TRBJ2-5; no definite D call. The tail of the sequence fits TRBJ2-7 better, so the J call may be wrong. The CDR3 runs to 14 residues. Germline assignment: CDR1 SGHTA and CDR2 FQGNSA. The CDR3 nucleotides read TGTGCCAGCAGCTCTTTCGGTGGGCCATACGAGCAGTACTTC. Encoded protein: CASSSFGGPYEQYF.

V and J are TRBV9 and TRBJ1-5; D may be TRBD1 (6 bases). Trimming took off 7 bases at V and 4 bases at J, with 18 bases between the two ends. CDR1 is SGDLS and CDR2 is YYNGEE in the germline V gene. The CDR3 sequence is 15 residues long. The CDR3 sequence is CASGKGGLRNQPQHF. DNA for the CDR3: TGTGCCAGCGGCAAGGGGGGGCTCAGGAATCAGCCCCAGCATTTT.